This T cell receptor (beta chain) was sequenced for a study of T-cell memory formation after mild COVID-19. Study details: Largely donor-specific sequence clusters came from two donors.

This clonotype was recorded a few times. Its matching antigen is unknown. TCRdb processed the 5' RACE reads anew with MiXCR; each CDR3 protein has one entry. The sample lists under 300,000 distinct CDR3 sequences; 15% to 20% were seen once. CDR3 length equals 15 residues. Germline V gene lookup returns CDR1 SNHLY and CDR2 FYNNEI. Trimming took 8 bases from V and 2 from J; bases not matched to a gene: 9. Study outcomes and limitations: CD4+ contracting clones were mainly CM and EM; CD8+ ones, EMRA.

The chain joins TRBV2 to TRBJ2-3; 8 positions agree with TRBD2. The sequence came from a man aged 18 to 29 who had mild COVID-19 (a few samples of this study predate the infection). Cell type and time point are not known. Material: PBMCs or a T cell subset sorted from them (not recorded which). The CDR3 region is CASQERGIFTDTQYF. CDR3 sequence (DNA): TGTGCCAGCCAGGAGCGGGGGATATTCACAGATACGCAGTATTTT. The whole variable domain, filled in from reference TRBV2 and TRBJ2-3, reads EPEVTQTPSHQVTQMGQEVILRCVPISNHLYFYWYRQILGQKVEFLVSFYNNEISEKSEIFDDQFSVERPDGSNFTLKIRSTKLEDSAMYFCASQERGIFTDTQYFGPGTRLTVL.